Below, one T cell receptor beta chain is given with its context. This clonotype was observed at least ten times. Its antigen has not been determined. The input lacks base qualities; no much larger clone sits a single base away. The library was generated by RACE. The sequencer was a NextSeq 500. Library preparation attached unique molecular identifiers to individual cDNA molecules for quantitative, reproducible TCR counting. Both TCR alpha and TCR beta chains were sequenced from each blood RNA sample. For the original study's pipeline: A median of around 100,000 TCRs per sample was observed, with a range of about 23,224 to 750,000. V, J and CDR3 annotation of the TCR reads was carried out using the Decombinator software suite. To make PS versus PT1 abundance plots, every sample was subsampled to the same number of TCRs (28,000). TCRs were defined as expanded if absent before sensitization and observed at least eight times at the 2-week time point. TCRdb itself trimmed the public reads at Q25 with fastp, ran MiXCR and retained productive beta chains. One record per CDR3 amino acid sequence lists the most common genes and DNA. TCRdb, rather than the study authors, made the V and J calls. This sample holds about 270,000 distinct CDR3 sequences; roughly 7.4% were observed only once. The biggest ten clones account for roughly 1.2% of the sample.

The record originates from a study of human T cells and chemical hapten exposure (dated by TCRdb to 2020 to 2023). Turning to the overall study: For sensitization, 2% DPC in acetone was applied to a 2 cm by 2 cm area of upper inner arm skin. Patch tests used Finn chambers with 0.01% DPC on the upper back, scored after 6 days by International Contact Dermatitis Research Group standards. For TCR sequencing, blood came from 25 to 35 alopecia patients at anywhere from one to four time points (pre-sensitization, 2, 6 and 24 weeks). Patient blood was sampled pre-sensitization (week 0) and at 2, 6 and about 24 weeks after DPC sensitization. Most of the patients in the cohort were female, and the cohort covered alopecia areata with under or over 50% scalp involvement, alopecia totalis and alopecia universalis. Peripheral blood TCR repertoire changes were tracked in vivo in alopecia patients during primary and secondary sensitization to the hapten diphenylcyclopropenone (DPC). Libraries were pooled for sequencing, and per-sample TCR yields varied mainly because of small differences in library volumes within the pool. Patients additionally received weekly therapeutic DPC doses to the scalp throughout the approximately 24-week study period.

The germline ends are 9 bases apart after V is trimmed by 6 bases and J by 1 base. CDR3 length: 13 amino acids, cysteine to phenylalanine. Of the read, only the CDR3 DNA is kept; its 39 bases are in frame from base 1. From a lookup of the germline V gene, CDR1 and CDR2 are SGHTA and FQGTGA. What this sample's time point label stands for: pre-sensitization, week 0. Sample treatment or condition, as interpreted from the label and publication: therapeutic diphenylcyclopropenone sensitization with weekly scalp DPC. At every patch-test visit, the blood draw took place before the patch test was put on. Eligible patients were aged 18 to 70, diagnosed with alopecia, deemed suitable for DPC therapy, and excluded if pregnant. Total RNA was extracted from unfractionated whole blood that had been collected in Tempus Blood RNA tubes. Study-wide conclusions, independent of this receptor: After repeated subsampling, the strength of the expansion versus patch-test correlation and the threshold at which it became significant changed. Because all patients had alopecia, a presumed autoimmune disease, the immune response of the patients might differ from that of healthy individuals. A positive correlation was found between the number of PT1 expanded TCRs and patch test score, with significance reached at thresholds 8, 16 and 32 but not 4. Compared with pre-sensitization or healthy control sets, expanded TCRs formed significantly more large CDR3 similarity clusters, which is consistent with antigen-driven responses. DPC sensitization did not change the number of TCRs with a frequency above 1 in 1000, and there was no evidence of changes in global repertoire structure.

The input for sequencing was whole blood, taken in connection with sensitization to the hapten diphenylcyclopropenone (DPC). The rearranged chain carries TRBV7-3 and TRBJ1-1; no confident D gene assignment can be made. The TCR sequence derives from a man younger than 30 with alopecia areata. Some clones in this sample may be carry-over from other donors' samples. CDR3 protein: CASSQTPNTEAFF. The sequence in DNA is TGTGCCAGCAGTCAAACACCGAACACTGAAGCTTTCTTT. Full variable domain (CDR3 extended with the reference TRBV7-3 and TRBJ1-1 proteins): GAGVSQTPSNKVTEKGKYVELRCDPISGHTALYWYRQSLGQGPEFLIYFQGTGAADDSGLPNDRFFAVRPEGSVSTLKIQRTERGDSAVYLCASSQTPNTEAFFGQGTRLTVV.